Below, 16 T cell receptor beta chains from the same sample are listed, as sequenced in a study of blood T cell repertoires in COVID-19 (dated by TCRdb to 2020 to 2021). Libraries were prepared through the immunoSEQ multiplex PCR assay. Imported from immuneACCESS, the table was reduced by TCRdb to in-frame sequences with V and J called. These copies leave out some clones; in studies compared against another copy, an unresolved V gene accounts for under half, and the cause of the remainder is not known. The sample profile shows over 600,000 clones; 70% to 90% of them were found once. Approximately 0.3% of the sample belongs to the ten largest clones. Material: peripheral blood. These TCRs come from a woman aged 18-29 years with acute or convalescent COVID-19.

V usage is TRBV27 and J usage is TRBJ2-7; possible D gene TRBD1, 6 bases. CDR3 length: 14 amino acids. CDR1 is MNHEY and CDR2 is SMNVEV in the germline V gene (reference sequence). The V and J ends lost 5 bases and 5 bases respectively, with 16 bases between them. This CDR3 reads CASSEQGIIHEQYF. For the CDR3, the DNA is TGTGCCAGCAGTGAACAGGGAATTATCCACGAGCAGTACTTC.

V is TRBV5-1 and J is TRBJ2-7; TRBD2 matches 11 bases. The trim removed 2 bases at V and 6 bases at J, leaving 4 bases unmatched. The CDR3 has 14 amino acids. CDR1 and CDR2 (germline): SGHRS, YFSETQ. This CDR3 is CASSFSGGESEQYF. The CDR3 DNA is TGCGCCAGCAGCTTTAGCGGGGGGGAATCCGAGCAGTACTTC.

The DNA for the CDR3 is TGTGCCTGTCAGGGGACACCCGGCATGTACTTC. It codes for CACQGTPGMYF. The genes are TRBV30 and TRBJ2-7; D may be TRBD1 (6 bases). Trimming removed 6 bases at V and 12 bases at J, with 18 bases between. Germline V gene data show CDR1 as GTSNPN and CDR2 as SVGIG (reference sequence). The CDR3 consists of 11 residues. Based on the CDR3 plus reference TRBV30 and TRBJ2-7, the full variable domain is SQTIHQWPATLVQPVGSPLSLECTVEGTSNPNLYWYRQAAGRGLQLLFYSVGIGQISSEVPQNLSASRPQDRQFILSSKKLLLSDSGFYLCACQGTPGMYFGPGTRLTVT.

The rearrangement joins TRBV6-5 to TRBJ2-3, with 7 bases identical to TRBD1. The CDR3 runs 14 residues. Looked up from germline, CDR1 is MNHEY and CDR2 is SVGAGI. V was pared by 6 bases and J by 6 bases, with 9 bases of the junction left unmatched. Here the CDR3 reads CASRSRDSRDTQYF. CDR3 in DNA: TGTGCCAGCAGATCCCGGGACAGTAGGGATACGCAGTATTTT.

The CDR3 is CAWSFRGRSPLHF. As DNA, the CDR3 is TGTGCCTGGAGCTTCAGGGGTCGATCACCCCTCCACTTT. This chain connects TRBV30 to TRBJ1-6; a weak D match, TRBD1 (6 bases). The V gene's germline CDR1 is GTSNPN and CDR2 SVGIG (reference sequence). The V end lost 3 bases, the J end lost 10 bases, and 13 bases lay between the germline ends. The CDR3 loop spans 13 amino acids.

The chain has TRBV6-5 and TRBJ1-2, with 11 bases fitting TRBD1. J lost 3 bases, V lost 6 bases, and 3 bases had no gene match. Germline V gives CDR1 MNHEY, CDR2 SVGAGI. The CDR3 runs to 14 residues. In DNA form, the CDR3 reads TGTGCCAGCAGCGGGACAGGGGGAGACTATGGCTACACCTTC. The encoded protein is CASSGTGGDYGYTF.

CDR3 sequence: CASCNIPGLAGELFF. The CDR3 region has the DNA TGTGCCAGCTGCAATATCCCGGGACTAGCCGGGGAGCTGTTTTTT. The chain couples TRBV11-2 to TRBJ2-2, with 8 nucleotides matching TRBD2. Germline V CDR1 and CDR2: SGHAT, FQNNGV. CDR3 length: 15 residues. The V segment lost 8 bases and the J segment 6 bases; nucleotides outside the gene matches: 11. Drawing the rest from reference TRBV11-2 and TRBJ2-2, the complete variable domain is EAGVAQSPRYKIIEKRQSVAFWCNPISGHATLYWYQQILGQGPKLLIQFQNNGVVDDSQLPKDRFSAERLKGVDSTLKIQPAKLEDSAVYLCASCNIPGLAGELFFGEGSRLTVL.

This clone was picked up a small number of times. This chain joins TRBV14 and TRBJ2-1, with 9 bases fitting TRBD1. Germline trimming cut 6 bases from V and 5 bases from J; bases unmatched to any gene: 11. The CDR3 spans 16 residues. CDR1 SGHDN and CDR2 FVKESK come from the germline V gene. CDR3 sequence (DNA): TGTGCCAGCAGTCACCTAGGGACAGGGATGGACAATGAGCAGTTCTTC. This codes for CASSHLGTGMDNEQFF.

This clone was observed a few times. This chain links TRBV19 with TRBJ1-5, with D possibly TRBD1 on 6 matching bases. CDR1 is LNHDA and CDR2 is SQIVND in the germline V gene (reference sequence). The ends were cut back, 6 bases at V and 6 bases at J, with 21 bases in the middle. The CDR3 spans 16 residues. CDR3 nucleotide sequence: TGTGCCAGTAGGAAATTAGTGGCGGAAGGGGGTCAGCCCCAGCATTTT. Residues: CASRKLVAEGGQPQHF.

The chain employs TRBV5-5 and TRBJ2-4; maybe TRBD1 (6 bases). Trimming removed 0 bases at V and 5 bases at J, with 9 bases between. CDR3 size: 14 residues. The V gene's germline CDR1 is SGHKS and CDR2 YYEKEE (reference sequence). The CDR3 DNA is TGTGCCAGCAGCTTGGACAGGGCGCAAAACATTCAGTACTTC. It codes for CASSLDRAQNIQYF. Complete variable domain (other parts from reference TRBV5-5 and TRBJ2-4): DAGVTQSPTHLIKTRGQQVTLRCSPISGHKSVSWYQQVLGQGPQFIFQYYEKEERGRGNFPDRFSARQFPNYSSELNVNALLLGDSALYLCASSLDRAQNIQYFGAGTRLSVL.

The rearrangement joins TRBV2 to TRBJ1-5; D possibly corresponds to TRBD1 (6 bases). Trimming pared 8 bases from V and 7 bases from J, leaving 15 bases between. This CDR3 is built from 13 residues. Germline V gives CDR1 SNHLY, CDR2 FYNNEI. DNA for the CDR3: TGTGCCAGCCGGACAGACGTATGGCAGCCCCAGCATTTT. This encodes CASRTDVWQPQHF.

The CDR3 bases are TGTGCCAGCAGTGAACATGGCGGGGGAGGCTCCTACAATGAGCAGTTCTTC. Translation: CASSEHGGGGSYNEQFF. The gene calls are TRBV6-1 and TRBJ2-1; TRBD2 agrees at 7 bases. This CDR3 region has 17 residues. J was trimmed by 0 bases and V by 2 bases; bases with no gene match: 7. The V gene's germline CDR1 is MNHNS and CDR2 SASEGT.

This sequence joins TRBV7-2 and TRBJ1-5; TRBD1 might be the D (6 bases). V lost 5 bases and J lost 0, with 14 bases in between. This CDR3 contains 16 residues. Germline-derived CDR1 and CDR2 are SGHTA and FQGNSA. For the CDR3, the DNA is TGTGCCAGCAGCCCCCTCCGGACAGTTAGCAATCAGCCCCAGCATTTT. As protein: CASSPLRTVSNQPQHF.

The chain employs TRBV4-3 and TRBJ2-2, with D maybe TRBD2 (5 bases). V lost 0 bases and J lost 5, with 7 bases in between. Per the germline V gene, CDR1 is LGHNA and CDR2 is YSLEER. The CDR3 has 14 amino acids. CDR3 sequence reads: CASSQEGGTGELFF. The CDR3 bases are TGCGCCAGCAGCCAAGAGGGCGGGACCGGGGAGCTGTTTTTT.

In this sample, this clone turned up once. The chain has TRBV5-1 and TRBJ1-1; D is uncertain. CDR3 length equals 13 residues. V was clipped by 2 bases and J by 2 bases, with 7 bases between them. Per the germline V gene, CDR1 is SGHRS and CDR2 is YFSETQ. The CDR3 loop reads CASSLFPNTEAFF. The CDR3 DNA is TGCGCCAGCAGCTTATTCCCTAACACTGAAGCTTTCTTT.

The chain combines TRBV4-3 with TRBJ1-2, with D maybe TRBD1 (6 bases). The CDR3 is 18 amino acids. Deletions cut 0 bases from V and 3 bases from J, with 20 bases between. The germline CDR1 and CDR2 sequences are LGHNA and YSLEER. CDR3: CASSQDLAGVLGDYGYTF. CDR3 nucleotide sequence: TGCGCCAGCAGCCAAGATCTGGCAGGGGTGCTAGGCGACTATGGCTACACCTTC.